This TCR beta chain was captured in a study of blood T cell repertoires in COVID-19. Data came from immunoSEQ multiplex PCR; TCRdb stores just in-frame clones and leaves some out. The repertoire has around 260,000 clones, more than 80% of them found once; the top ten carry 0.95% to 1.2%. The origin of this receptor is a woman aged 25 to 45 who had recovered from COVID-19. What was sequenced was PBMCs or T cells enriched from blood (not recorded which).

Here the CDR3 DNA reads TGTGCCAGCAGCCAATCTGCTAACAGGAACACCGGGGAGCTGTTTTTT. This sequence encodes CASSQSANRNTGELFF. The chain couples TRBV7-3 to TRBJ2-2, with D unresolved. V was cut by 5 bases and J by 1 base, with 14 bases left in between. CDR3 size: 16 residues. Germline V gives CDR1 SGHTA, CDR2 FQGTGA.